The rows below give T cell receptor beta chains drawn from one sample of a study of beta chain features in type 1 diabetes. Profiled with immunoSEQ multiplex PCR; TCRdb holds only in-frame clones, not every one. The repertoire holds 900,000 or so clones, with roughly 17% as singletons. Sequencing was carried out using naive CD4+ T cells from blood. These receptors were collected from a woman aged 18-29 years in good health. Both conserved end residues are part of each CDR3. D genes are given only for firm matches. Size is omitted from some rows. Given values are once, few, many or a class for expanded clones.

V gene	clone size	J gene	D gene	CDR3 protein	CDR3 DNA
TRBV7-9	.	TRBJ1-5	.	CASSPGRGNYNQPQHF	TGTGCCAGCAGCCCAGGGCGGGGCAACTACAATCAGCCCCAGCATTTT
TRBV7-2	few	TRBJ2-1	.	CASSLRQYNEQFF	TGTGCCAGCAGCTTAAGACAGTACAATGAGCAGTTCTTC
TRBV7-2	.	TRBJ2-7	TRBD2	CASSLGREGYEQYF	TGTGCCAGCAGCTTAGGCAGGGAGGGCTACGAGCAGTACTTC
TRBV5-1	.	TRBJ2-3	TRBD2	CASSLLAGGPYTQYF	TGCGCCAGCAGCTTGTTAGCGGGAGGGCCTTACACGCAGTATTTT
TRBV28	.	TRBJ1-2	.	CASSLTTSYGYTF	TGTGCCAGCAGTTTAACCACTTCTTATGGCTACACCTTC
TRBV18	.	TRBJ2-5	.	CASSSKNPPQETQYF	TGTGCCAGCTCGTCGAAAAATCCGCCCCAAGAGACCCAGTACTTC
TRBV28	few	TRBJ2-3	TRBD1	CASRLGQLDTQYF	TGTGCCAGCAGACTGGGACAGTTAGATACGCAGTATTTT
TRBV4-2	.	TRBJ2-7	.	CASSRGTGAEQYF	TGTGCCAGCAGCCGGGGAACAGGAGCCGAGCAGTACTTC
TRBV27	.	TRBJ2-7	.	CASSSRGGRTGSSYEQYF	TGTGCCAGCAGTTCTAGGGGGGGGAGGACAGGGAGCTCCTACGAGCAGTACTTC
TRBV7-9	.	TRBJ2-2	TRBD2	CASSLRLAGTGELFF	TGTGCCAGCAGCTTAAGGCTAGCGGGAACCGGGGAGCTGTTTTTT
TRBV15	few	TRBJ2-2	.	CATSRMNTGELFF	TGTGCCACCAGCAGAATGAACACCGGGGAGCTGTTTTTT
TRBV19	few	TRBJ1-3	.	CASSIDFGPSSGNTIYF	TGTGCCAGTAGTATAGATTTCGGGCCTAGCTCTGGAAACACCATATATTTT
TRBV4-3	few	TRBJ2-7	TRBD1	CASSQVETGTHEQYF	TGCGCCAGCAGCCAAGTGGAGACAGGGACCCACGAGCAGTACTTC
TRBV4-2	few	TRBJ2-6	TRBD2	CASSQPSGKLSGANVLTF	TGTGCCAGCAGCCAACCTAGCGGGAAGCTCTCTGGGGCCAACGTCCTGACTTTC
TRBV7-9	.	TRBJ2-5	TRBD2	CASSLARGLAGVVAETQYF	TGTGCCAGCAGCTTAGCGCGCGGACTAGCGGGAGTGGTAGCGGAGACCCAGTACTTC
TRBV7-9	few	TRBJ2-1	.	CASRRWGGSYNEQFF	TGTGCCAGCAGGAGGTGGGGAGGATCCTACAATGAGCAGTTCTTC